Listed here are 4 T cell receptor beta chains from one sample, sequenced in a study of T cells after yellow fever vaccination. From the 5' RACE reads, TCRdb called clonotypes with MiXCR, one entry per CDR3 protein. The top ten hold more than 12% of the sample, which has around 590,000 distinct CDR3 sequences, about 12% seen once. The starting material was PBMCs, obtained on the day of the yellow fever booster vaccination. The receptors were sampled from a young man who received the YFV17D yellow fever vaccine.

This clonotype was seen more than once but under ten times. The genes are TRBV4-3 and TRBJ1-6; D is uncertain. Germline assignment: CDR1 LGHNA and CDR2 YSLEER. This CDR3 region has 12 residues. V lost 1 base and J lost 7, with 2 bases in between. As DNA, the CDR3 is TGCGCCAGCAGCCAAGGGAATTCACCCCTCCACTTT. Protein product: CASSQGNSPLHF.

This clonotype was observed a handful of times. CDR3 residues: CASSGDREVTDTQYF. In DNA, the CDR3 is TGTGCCAGCAGCGGGGACAGGGAAGTTACAGATACGCAGTATTTT. The rearrangement joins TRBV7-2 to TRBJ2-3, with 9 positions matching TRBD1. The CDR3 covers 15 residues. The germline V gene encodes CDR1 SGHTA and CDR2 FQGNSA. The trim removed 5 bases at V and 3 bases at J, leaving 6 bases unmatched.

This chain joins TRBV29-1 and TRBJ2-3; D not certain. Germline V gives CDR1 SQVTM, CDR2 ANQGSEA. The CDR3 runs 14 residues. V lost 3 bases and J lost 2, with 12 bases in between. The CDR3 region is CSVDSATTTDTQYF. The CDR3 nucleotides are TGCAGCGTTGACTCAGCGACGACCACAGATACGCAGTATTTT.

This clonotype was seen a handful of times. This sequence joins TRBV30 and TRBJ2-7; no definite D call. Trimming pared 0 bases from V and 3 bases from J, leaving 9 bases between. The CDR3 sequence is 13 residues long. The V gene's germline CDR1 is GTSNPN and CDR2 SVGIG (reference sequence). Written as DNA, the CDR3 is TGTGCCTGGAGTGTAGGGTCGCTCTACGAGCAGTACTTC. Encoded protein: CAWSVGSLYEQYF.